This TCR beta chain is from a study of T-cell memory formation after mild COVID-19. Regarding the study as a whole: Clones contracting over day 15 to 85 were CD4/CD8 balanced, with later expanders leaning CD4+.

TCRdb called the 5' RACE reads again in MiXCR, with one record for every CDR3 protein. The table includes a few hundred thousand distinct CDR3 sequences, more than 15% detected once. CDR1 is LGHNA and CDR2 is YSLEER in the germline V gene. CDR3 length equals 14 residues. V was cut by 0 bases and J by 5 bases, with 10 bases left in between. Turning to this clonotype: As yet, its antigen is unknown.

Sample: PBMCs or a T cell subset sorted from them (not recorded which). This TCR came from a man between 18 and 29 years old who had mild COVID-19 (a few samples of this study predate the infection). Cell type and time point are not known. The J gene is TRBJ2-5, the V gene TRBV4-3; D remains unclear. The CDR3 DNA follows: TGCGCCAGCAGCCAAGATTCAACCCGCGAGACCCAGTACTTC. Its protein is CASSQDSTRETQYF.